The 26 T cell receptor beta chains listed next were all sequenced from one sample in a study of cytomegalovirus exposure and HLA in healthy donors. The PCR employed 60 Vbeta primers together with 13 Jbeta primers. The assay was immunoSEQ multiplex PCR, and TCRdb's table has in-frame clones only and misses some. Of 130,000 or so clones listed, more than 60% were seen once; the top ten hold roughly 2.1%. Source material: PBMCs. The origin of the receptors is a woman between 40 and 50 years old in good health and CMV-seropositive.

The chain is built from TRBV30 and TRBJ2-7; possibly TRBD1 for D (5 bases). Germline-derived CDR1 and CDR2 are GTSNPN and SVGIG (reference sequence). This CDR3 has 15 amino acids. The V end lost 3 bases, the J end lost 0 bases, and 15 bases lay between the germline ends. The CDR3 bases are TGTGCCTGGAGGTTTAAACAGGTCGGCTCCTACGAGCAGTACTTC. It specifies CAWRFKQVGSYEQYF.

Comment on this clone: The identical CDR3 is also encoded by other nucleotide sequences in the sample. The chain recombines TRBV7-2 with TRBJ1-2, with a weak D call TRBD1 (6 bases). The V end lost 4 bases, the J end lost 4 bases, and 10 bases lay between the germline ends. Germline assignment: CDR1 SGHTA and CDR2 FQGNSA. This CDR3 contains 13 residues. CDR3 bases: TGTGCCAGCAGCTCGCGAGGGGGCTATGGCTACACCTTC. Translated: CASSSRGGYGYTF.

V is TRBV19 and J is TRBJ2-3; TRBD2 matches 13 bases. The V and J ends lost 2 bases and 0 bases, in that order; junction bases with no gene match: 11. The CDR3 is made up of 20 amino acids. Per germline, CDR1 LNHDA and CDR2 SQIVND (reference sequence). CDR3 nucleotides: TGTGCCAGTAGTATAACCTTCGGACTAGCGGGAGTTCGGAGCACAGATACGCAGTATTTT. Translation: CASSITFGLAGVRSTDTQYF.

The gene calls are TRBV28 and TRBJ2-3; 12 bases align to TRBD2. The germline gives CDR1 MDHEN, CDR2 SYDVKM. V lost 10 bases and J lost 4; bases outside the gene matches: 6. The CDR3 sequence is 14 residues long. The CDR3 is CATKLAGGSDTQYF. The CDR3 nucleotides are TGTGCCACTAAACTAGCGGGGGGCTCAGATACGCAGTATTTT.

The V and J genes are TRBV28 and TRBJ1-2; no firm D call. The germline V gene has CDR1 MDHEN and CDR2 SYDVKM. CDR3 length: 15 amino acids. With 2 bases removed from V and 7 bases from J, the gap between germline ends came to 17 bases. CDR3 region: CASSLMQASLVGYTF. For the CDR3, the DNA is TGTGCCAGCAGTTTAATGCAGGCAAGCTTGGTTGGCTACACCTTC.

This rearrangement joins TRBV7-9 to TRBJ2-1; the D gene is possibly TRBD2 (6 bases). V was shortened by 5 bases and J by 9 bases, with 11 bases between the two germline ends. The CDR3 covers 12 residues. Germline V gene sequence: CDR1 SEHNR, CDR2 FQNEAQ (reference sequence). CDR3 sequence reads: CASSHDGGEQFF. In nucleotides, the CDR3 is TGTGCCAGCAGCCACGACGGGGGTGAGCAGTTCTTC.

This chain links TRBV7-2 with TRBJ2-3; TRBD1 aligns across 10 bases. The CDR3 is 16 residues long. Trimming took 3 bases from V and 3 from J; bases not matched to a gene: 6. Germline CDR1 SGHTA, CDR2 FQGNSA. This CDR3 is CASSFTGTGVTDTQYF. The CDR3 DNA follows: TGTGCCAGCAGCTTCACCGGGACAGGGGTTACAGATACGCAGTATTTT.

The chain has TRBV5-1 and TRBJ1-1, with 11 nucleotides matching TRBD1. The CDR3 consists of 14 residues. V trimming: 4 bases; J trimming: 4 bases; junction bases outside the gene matches: 3. Germline V lookup: CDR1 SGHRS, CDR2 YFSETQ. The CDR3 spells CASSHGTGGTEAFF. In DNA, the CDR3 is TGCGCCAGCAGCCACGGGACAGGGGGCACTGAAGCTTTCTTT.

The chain uses TRBV28 and TRBJ1-2, with a weak D call TRBD1 (6 bases). This CDR3 is built from 13 residues. V dropped 6 bases and J dropped 5 bases, with 13 bases sitting between them. Germline assignment: CDR1 MDHEN and CDR2 SYDVKM. CDR3 protein: CASSAIQGYGYTF. CDR3 nucleotide sequence: TGTGCCAGCAGCGCAATTCAGGGGTATGGCTACACCTTC.

The chain has TRBV27 and TRBJ1-6, with no clear D. The CDR3 contains 14 residues. Germline loops: CDR1 MNHEY, CDR2 SMNVEV (reference sequence). V was trimmed by 8 bases and J by 6 bases, leaving 14 bases between them. The chain's CDR3 is CASVAQPPNSPLHF. Written as DNA, the CDR3 is TGTGCCAGCGTCGCACAGCCCCCTAATTCACCCCTCCACTTT.

This clone has only one observation. The rearrangement links TRBV28 to TRBJ1-1; D unresolved. Trimming took 2 bases from V and 7 from J, leaving 8 bases between them. CDR3 size: 12 residues. Germline loops: CDR1 MDHEN, CDR2 SYDVKM. CDR3 protein: CASSLGPGEAFF. As DNA, the CDR3 is TGTGCCAGCAGTTTAGGGCCTGGTGAAGCTTTCTTT.

A single count supports this clone. The chain has TRBV29-1 and TRBJ1-5; D is possibly TRBD1 (5 bases). V lost 6 bases and J lost 10, with 19 bases in between. This CDR3 spans 13 amino acids. From germline, CDR1 is SQVTM and CDR2 ANQGSEA. In DNA form, the CDR3 reads TGCAGCGTGGACACAGGTACAGTGGGACCCCAGCATTTT. It is translated as CSVDTGTVGPQHF.

The chain joins TRBV18 to TRBJ1-4; D unresolved. The CDR3 totals 13 residues. Trimming left V 0 bases short and J 8 bases short, with 7 bases between. The germline V gene has CDR1 KGHSH and CDR2 LQKENI. CDR3 sequence (DNA): TGTGCCAGCTCACCACCGGTGAGGGAAAAACTGTTTTTT. Its protein product is CASSPPVREKLFF. Full variable domain (outside the CDR3, taken from reference TRBV18 and TRBJ1-4): NAGVMQNPRHLVRRRGQEARLRCSPMKGHSHVYWYRQLPEEGLKFMVYLQKENIIDESGMPKERFSAEFPKEGPSILRIQQVVRGDSAAYFCASSPPVREKLFFGSGTQLSVL.

J is TRBJ1-2 and V is TRBV9, with no clear D. V shed 3 bases and J shed 2 bases, with 5 bases lying between them. Germline V gene data show CDR1 as SGDLS and CDR2 as YYNGEE. The CDR3 has 12 amino acids. In DNA, the CDR3 is TGTGCCAGCAGCGGCGTAAACTATGGCTACACCTTC. This codes for CASSGVNYGYTF.

The chain has TRBV10-3 and TRBJ2-3; the D is unclear. The CDR3 contains 13 residues. Germline CDR1 and CDR2: ENHRY and SYGVKD. V lost 3 bases and J 0 bases, leaving 4 bases between the germline ends. This CDR3 is CAISDTSTDTQYF. CDR3 sequence (DNA): TGTGCCATCAGTGATACAAGCACAGATACGCAGTATTTT.

The V and J genes are TRBV5-1 and TRBJ1-6, with TRBD1 matching over 9 bases. Germline CDR1 SGHRS, CDR2 YFSETQ. The CDR3 has 16 residues. Unmatched junction bases numbered 11, after V lost 4 bases and J lost 9 bases. CDR3 region: CASSRGGQGRSSPLHF. CDR3 DNA: TGCGCCAGCAGCCGAGGAGGACAGGGGAGAAGTTCACCCCTCCACTTT.

In this sample, this clone turned up once. V usage is TRBV5-5 and J usage is TRBJ1-1, with 7 nucleotides matching TRBD1. The CDR3 runs to 12 residues. The germline gives CDR1 SGHKS, CDR2 YYEKEE (reference sequence). Trimming cost V 4 bases and J 4 bases; bases outside gene matches: 1. The CDR3 nucleotides are TGTGCCAGCAGCGGGGACAGCACTGAAGCTTTCTTT. Translated, it gives CASSGDSTEAFF.

The genes are TRBV19 and TRBJ1-1; D unclear. Trimming cost V 6 bases and J 3 bases, with 17 bases left between them. The CDR3 has 15 amino acids. Germline CDR1 LNHDA, CDR2 SQIVND (reference sequence). The CDR3 region is CASSPRFIEDTEAFF. The CDR3 DNA reads as TGTGCCAGTAGCCCACGTTTTATCGAGGACACTGAAGCTTTCTTT.

This clone has just one count. This rearrangement joins TRBV10-3 to TRBJ2-7, with 12 nucleotides matching TRBD2. Germline V gene lookup returns CDR1 ENHRY and CDR2 SYGVKD. J gave up 6 bases and V 7 bases, and 7 bases lay outside the gene matches. CDR3 length: 14 amino acids. The CDR3 loop is CAITTILAGGEQYF. The CDR3 bases are TGTGCCATCACTACGATACTAGCGGGAGGCGAGCAGTACTTC.

V gene TRBV6-1 combines with J gene TRBJ1-5; tentatively, D is TRBD1 (6 bases). V lost 3 bases, J lost 6 bases, and 12 bases lay in between. CDR1 is MNHNS, CDR2 SASEGT, per germline. The CDR3 has 14 residues. The CDR3 protein is CASSDTQGFQPQHF. DNA of the CDR3: TGTGCCAGCAGTGATACCCAGGGGTTTCAGCCCCAGCATTTT.

The count of this clone is one. In DNA form, the CDR3 reads TGTGCCAGCAGCTTTGGGGGTGGCGTCGGGAGAGAGACCCAGTACTTC. This sequence encodes CASSFGGGVGRETQYF. The V call is TRBV5-4, the J call TRBJ2-5, with D possibly being TRBD2 (6 bases). V was cut by 2 bases and J by 4 bases, with 18 bases left in between. This CDR3 has 16 amino acids. Germline CDR1 reads SGHNT; CDR2 reads YYREEE (reference sequence).

The gene calls are TRBV1 and TRBJ2-7; TRBD1 was called by the table and not checked on the DNA. TRBV1 is termed a pseudogene. The CDR3 runs 15 residues. The CDR3 region is CTSSQDRDRPYEQYF. The CDR3 bases are TGCACCAGCAGCCAAGATCGGGACAGGCCCTACGAGCAGTACTTC.

The rearrangement links TRBV7-6 to TRBJ1-2; 7 bases agree with TRBD1. This CDR3 is built from 18 residues. V dropped 5 bases and J dropped 3; count of bases not matched to a gene: 18. Germline loops: CDR1 SGHVS, CDR2 FNYEAQ. CDR3 in amino acids: CASSQPRGRGLAHYGYTF. The CDR3 DNA follows: TGTGCCAGCAGCCAACCGAGGGGGCGAGGGCTGGCACACTATGGCTACACCTTC.

The gene calls are TRBV7-8 and TRBJ1-1; 9 bases are a match to TRBD1. The CDR3 consists of 16 residues. Trimming cost V 7 bases and J 1 base; bases outside gene matches: 10. Germline V lookup: CDR1 SGHVS, CDR2 FQNEAQ. The CDR3, as DNA: TGTGCCAGCACCGTTGAAACAGGGGGCCGGAACACTGAAGCTTTCTTT. The encoded protein is CASTVETGGRNTEAFF.

The J gene is TRBJ1-1, the V gene TRBV18; 7 nucleotides match TRBD1. This CDR3 has 13 amino acids. V shed 6 bases, J shed 1 base, and the junction held 2 bases outside the gene matches. The V gene's germline CDR1 is KGHSH and CDR2 LQKENI. The CDR3 sequence is CASSGQKNTEAFF. CDR3 nucleotide sequence: TGTGCCAGCTCGGGACAGAAGAACACTGAAGCTTTCTTT.

V and J are TRBV5-1 and TRBJ1-3, with 7 positions matching TRBD1. In germline, CDR1 is SGHRS, CDR2 YFSETQ. The V gene end was trimmed by 0 bases and the J gene end by 2 bases; junction bases not matched to a gene: 2. This CDR3 contains 15 residues. The chain's CDR3 is CASSLAQGAGNTIYF. CDR3 sequence (DNA): TGCGCCAGCAGCTTGGCTCAGGGGGCTGGAAACACCATATATTTT.